Below are 22 T cell receptor beta chains sequenced from a single sample in a study of T cells in Graves' hyperthyroidism and ophthalmopathy. Amplification targeted TCR beta CDR3 regions from RNA transcripts. The HTBI primer set drove a first-round RT-PCR of the TCR CDR3. Each CDR3 protein is one row after TCRdb ran MiXCR on the multiplex PCR reads. The sample has 550,000 to 600,000 distinct CDR3 sequences, over 15% seen once; the top ten hold roughly 18%. The specimen was blood. All receptors derive from a woman under 30 with Graves' hyperthyroidism.

This clonotype was observed many times. The chain recombines TRBV3-1 with TRBJ2-7, with TRBD1 as a possible D gene (6 bases). The CDR3 covers 16 residues. Germline CDR1 and CDR2: LGHDT and YNNKEL (reference sequence). V dropped 4 bases and J dropped 0 bases, with 16 bases sitting between them. The CDR3 spells CASSLRTAGDSYEQYF. DNA for the CDR3: TGTGCCAGCAGCCTTCGAACGGCAGGGGACTCCTACGAGCAGTACTTC.

This clonotype showed up just a few times. V is TRBV29-1 and J is TRBJ2-1, with 11 bases matching TRBD2. Germline V gene sequence: CDR1 SQVTM, CDR2 ANQGSEA. Germline trimming cut 6 bases from V and 10 bases from J; bases unmatched to any gene: 14. This CDR3 has 15 amino acids. CDR3 region: CSVILAGGLKQEQFF. In nucleotides, the CDR3 is TGCAGCGTGATCTTAGCGGGGGGGCTGAAACAGGAGCAGTTCTTC.

V is TRBV2 and J is TRBJ2-2, with TRBD2 as a possible D gene (6 bases). V lost 6 bases to trimming and J lost 8 bases, with 16 bases between them. The CDR3 length is 14 residues. Germline-derived CDR1 and CDR2 are SNHLY and FYNNEI. Written as DNA, the CDR3 is TGTGCCAGCAGGAGACAAAACGCGGGGGGGGAGCTGTTTTTT. Protein product: CASRRQNAGGELFF.

The J gene is TRBJ2-7, the V gene TRBV5-1, with D possibly being TRBD1 or TRBD2 (5 bases each). The CDR3 is 13 amino acids. Between the trimmed V and J ends, which lost 3 bases and 3 bases, there was a span of 10 bases. Germline CDR1 reads SGHRS; CDR2 reads YFSETQ. DNA for the CDR3: TGCGCCAGCAGCTCGGGACGGCTCTACGAGCAGTACTTC. This gives the protein CASSSGRLYEQYF.

Only a few counts were recorded for this clonotype. The rearrangement uses TRBV29-1 and TRBJ2-2, with D possibly TRBD1 on 6 matching bases. This CDR3 is 12 amino acids long. Looked up from germline, CDR1 is SQVTM and CDR2 is ANQGSEA. Trimming shortened V by 6 bases and J by 4 bases, and 9 bases separated the two germline ends. CDR3: CSVLDSTGELFF. DNA for the CDR3: TGCAGCGTGTTGGACAGCACCGGGGAGCTGTTTTTT.

This clonotype was picked up a small number of times. The chain links TRBV11-2 to TRBJ1-4; possibly TRBD1 for D (5 bases). CDR3 size: 15 residues. Looked up from germline, CDR1 is SGHAT and CDR2 is FQNNGV. The ends were cut back, 3 bases at V and 0 bases at J, with 8 bases in the middle. CDR3: CASSFPRATNEKLFF. CDR3 nucleotide sequence: TGTGCCAGCAGCTTTCCCAGGGCAACTAATGAAAAACTGTTTTTT. Together with reference TRBV11-2 and TRBJ1-4, the CDR3 gives the full variable domain: EAGVAQSPRYKIIEKRQSVAFWCNPISGHATLYWYQQILGQGPKLLIQFQNNGVVDDSQLPKDRFSAERLKGVDSTLKIQPAKLEDSAVYLCASSFPRATNEKLFFGSGTQLSVL.

This clonotype has at least ten counts. The rearrangement uses TRBV28 and TRBJ2-7; no clear D. The CDR3 runs to 12 residues. With 2 bases removed from V and 6 bases from J, the gap between germline ends came to 8 bases. The germline V gene has CDR1 MDHEN and CDR2 SYDVKM. CDR3: CASSLTRTEQYF. CDR3 bases: TGTGCCAGCAGTTTAACACGAACCGAGCAGTACTTC. The complete variable domain, with remaining parts taken from reference TRBV28 and TRBJ2-7, reads DVKVTQSSRYLVKRTGEKVFLECVQDMDHENMFWYRQDPGLGLRLIYFSYDVKMKEKGDIPEGYSVSREKKERFSLILESASTNQTSMYLCASSLTRTEQYFGPGTRLTVT.

V gene TRBV15 combines with J gene TRBJ2-2, with a weak D call TRBD1 (5 bases). This CDR3 spans 14 amino acids. CDR1 and CDR2 (germline): LNHNV, YYDKDF (reference sequence). The V end was cut by 3 bases, the J end by 5 bases, with 10 bases between. DNA of the CDR3: TGTGCCACCAGCAGCCAAGGGGTGACCGGGGAGCTGTTTTTT. Protein: CATSSQGVTGELFF.

This clonotype was recorded at least ten times. The genes are TRBV12-3 or TRBV12-4 and TRBJ2-1, with TRBD2 matching over 8 bases. V lost 3 bases and J lost 8; bases outside the gene matches: 3. The CDR3 loop spans 13 amino acids. As DNA, the CDR3 is TGTGCCAGCAGTTTTAGCGGGATGGATGAGCAGTTCTTC. This codes for CASSFSGMDEQFF.

This clonotype was found a few times. The V gene is TRBV3-1, the J gene TRBJ1-5, with a tentative D call TRBD1 (5 bases). CDR1 and CDR2 from the germline V gene are LGHDT and YNNKEL (reference sequence). Trimming removed 3 bases at V and 9 bases at J, with 15 bases between. The CDR3 has 14 residues. The CDR3 DNA is TGTGCCAGCAGCCATAAGGGGACCCGGAGGCCCCAGCATTTT. It is translated as CASSHKGTRRPQHF.

This clonotype was counted at least ten times. J is TRBJ1-6 and V is TRBV7-2; 7 bases fit TRBD1. The CDR3 consists of 14 residues. V was pared by 4 bases and J by 7 bases, with 4 bases of the junction left unmatched. The germline gives CDR1 SGHTA, CDR2 FQGNSA. CDR3 sequence (DNA): TGTGCCAGCAGCTCCGGGACAGCAAATTCACCCCTCCACTTT. The encoded protein is CASSSGTANSPLHF.

This clonotype was counted ten times or more. The chain combines TRBV5-1 with TRBJ2-1, with D possibly matching TRBD2 (6 bases). The germline V and J ends were trimmed by 1 base and 6 bases, with 11 bases remaining between them. This CDR3 has 14 residues. Germline CDR1 and CDR2: SGHRS and YFSETQ. The CDR3: CASSLLGGVNEQFF. For the CDR3, the DNA is TGCGCCAGCAGCTTGCTCGGGGGTGTCAATGAGCAGTTCTTC.

Ten or more counts support this clonotype. The genes are TRBV12-3 or TRBV12-4 and TRBJ2-2; no definite D call. Deletions cut 1 base from V and 1 base from J, with 7 bases between. The CDR3 is 15 amino acids. In DNA form, the CDR3 reads TGTGCCAGCAGTTTAGTCCGCCAGAACACCGGGGAGCTGTTTTTT. Amino acid sequence: CASSLVRQNTGELFF.

This clonotype appeared many times. This sequence joins TRBV20-1 and TRBJ1-6; D is unclear. This CDR3 is built from 15 residues. CDR1 is DFQATT and CDR2 is SNEGSKA in the germline V gene (reference sequence). V shed 1 base and J shed 0 bases, with 7 bases lying between them. CDR3 protein: CSARAASSYNSPLHF. As DNA, the CDR3 is TGCAGTGCTAGAGCTGCGAGCTCCTATAATTCACCCCTCCACTTT.

This clonotype was found many times. This chain links TRBV2 with TRBJ1-2; D uncertain. This CDR3 is built from 14 residues. Trimming shortened V by 3 bases and J by 2 bases, and 10 bases separated the two germline ends. Germline values: CDR1 SNHLY, CDR2 FYNNEI. CDR3 in amino acids: CASSDPTENYGYTF. The CDR3 bases are TGTGCCAGCAGTGACCCTACAGAGAACTATGGCTACACCTTC.

This clonotype was seen repeatedly, ten times or more. V gene TRBV11-3 combines with J gene TRBJ2-3; D uncertain. Trimming shortened V by 1 base and J by 2 bases, and 7 bases separated the two germline ends. The CDR3 covers 14 residues. The germline V gene encodes CDR1 SGHNT and CDR2 YENEEA. This CDR3 is CASSLGRSTDTQYF. DNA of the CDR3: TGTGCCAGCAGCTTAGGGCGGTCCACAGATACGCAGTATTTT. The variable domain in full, with the rest retrieved from reference TRBV11-3 and TRBJ2-3, is EAGVVQSPRYKIIEKKQPVAFWCNPISGHNTLYWYLQNLGQGPELLIRYENEEAVDDSQLPKDRFSAERLKGVDSTLKIQPAELGDSAVYLCASSLGRSTDTQYFGPGTRLTVL.

This clonotype was detected ten times or more. The J gene is TRBJ2-3, the V gene TRBV7-2, with a possible D match to TRBD2 (6 bases). Germline values: CDR1 SGHTA, CDR2 FQGNSA. The CDR3 runs 15 residues. V was cut by 0 bases and J by 5 bases, with 12 bases left in between. The CDR3 spells CASSLAGGKGDTQYF. Here the CDR3 DNA reads TGTGCCAGCAGCTTAGCGGGGGGAAAGGGAGATACGCAGTATTTT. Full variable domain (outside the CDR3, taken from reference TRBV7-2 and TRBJ2-3): GAGVSQSPSNKVTEKGKDVELRCDPISGHTALYWYRQSLGQGLEFLIYFQGNSAPDKSGLPSDRFSAERTGGSVSTLTIQRTQQEDSAVYLCASSLAGGKGDTQYFGPGTRLTVL.

Ten or more counts support this clonotype. The V call is TRBV7-8, the J call TRBJ1-1, with 10 bases that match TRBD1. Trimming removed 5 bases from V and 2 bases from J; junction bases left unmatched: 17. The CDR3 contains 19 residues. Germline values: CDR1 SGHVS, CDR2 FQNEAQ. DNA of the CDR3: TGTGCCAGCAGCGCAGCGAAGGACAGGGGGTCTACAAGTAACACTGAAGCTTTCTTT. Translation gives CASSAAKDRGSTSNTEAFF.

This chain joins TRBV19 and TRBJ2-1, with D perhaps matching TRBD1 (6 bases). Trimming pared 6 bases from V and 5 bases from J, leaving 14 bases between. This CDR3 has 14 residues. The V gene's germline CDR1 is LNHDA and CDR2 SQIVND (reference sequence). The CDR3 bases are TGTGCCAGTAGAAAACAGGGTAACGACAATGAGCAGTTCTTC. Protein: CASRKQGNDNEQFF.

The table lists this clonotype with many counts. This sequence joins TRBV2 and TRBJ2-5; D may match TRBD1 or TRBD2 (5 bases each). CDR1 and CDR2 (germline): SNHLY, FYNNEI. Trimming took 8 bases from V and 5 from J, leaving 24 bases between them. The CDR3 spans 16 residues. CDR3: CASCPFGRARGETQYF. DNA of the CDR3: TGTGCCAGCTGCCCCTTCGGCAGGGCGAGAGGGGAGACCCAGTACTTC. The full variable domain, with the rest looked up from reference TRBV2 and TRBJ2-5, is EPEVTQTPSHQVTQMGQEVILRCVPISNHLYFYWYRQILGQKVEFLVSFYNNEISEKSEIFDDQFSVERPDGSNFTLKIRSTKLEDSAMYFCASCPFGRARGETQYFGPGTRLLVL.

This clonotype was recorded at least ten times. CDR3 nucleotides: TGTGCCAGCAGTGAAATAGCGGGAGGCCCTGGTACTTTTGGTGGCGAGCAGTACTTC. Protein sequence: CASSEIAGGPGTFGGEQYF. The chain links TRBV2 to TRBJ2-7; TRBD2 agrees at 10 bases. The V and J ends lost 2 bases and 6 bases, in that order; junction bases with no gene match: 19. The CDR3 is made up of 19 amino acids. The germline gives CDR1 SNHLY, CDR2 FYNNEI.

This clonotype was counted many times. The chain joins TRBV12-3 or TRBV12-4 to TRBJ1-5, with a tentative D call TRBD1 (5 bases). Trimming shortened V by 2 bases and J by 6 bases, and 8 bases separated the two germline ends. This CDR3 has 13 amino acids. CDR3: CASSLLGTQPQHF. DNA of the CDR3: TGTGCCAGCAGTTTACTGGGGACTCAGCCCCAGCATTTT.